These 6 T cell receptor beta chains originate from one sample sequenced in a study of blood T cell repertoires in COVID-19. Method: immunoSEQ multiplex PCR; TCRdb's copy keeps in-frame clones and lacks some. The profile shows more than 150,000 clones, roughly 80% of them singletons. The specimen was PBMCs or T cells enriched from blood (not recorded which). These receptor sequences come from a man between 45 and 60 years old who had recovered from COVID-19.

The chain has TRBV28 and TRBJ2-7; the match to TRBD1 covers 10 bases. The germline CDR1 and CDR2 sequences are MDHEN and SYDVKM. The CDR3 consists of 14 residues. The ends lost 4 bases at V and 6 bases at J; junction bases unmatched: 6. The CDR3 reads CASSSGTGELEQYF. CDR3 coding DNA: TGTGCCAGCAGTTCCGGGACAGGGGAGCTCGAGCAGTACTTC.

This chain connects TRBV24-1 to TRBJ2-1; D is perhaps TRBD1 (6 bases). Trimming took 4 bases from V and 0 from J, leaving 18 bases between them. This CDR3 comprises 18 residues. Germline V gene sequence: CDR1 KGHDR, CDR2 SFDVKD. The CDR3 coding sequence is TGTGCCACCAGTGACAAAACCCTTACAGGGAGCTCCTACAATGAGCAGTTCTTC. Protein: CATSDKTLTGSSYNEQFF.

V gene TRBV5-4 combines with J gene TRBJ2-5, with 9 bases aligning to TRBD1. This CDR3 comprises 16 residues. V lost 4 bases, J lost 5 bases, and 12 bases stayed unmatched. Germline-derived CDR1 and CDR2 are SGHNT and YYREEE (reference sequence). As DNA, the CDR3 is TGTGCCAGCAGCCGCAATGGACAGGGGATGCGGGAGACCCAGTACTTC. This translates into CASSRNGQGMRETQYF.

Here the CDR3 DNA reads TGTGCCAGCTCACCGGATCGGGTGAACACTGAAGCTTTCTTT. Its translation is CASSPDRVNTEAFF. The V gene is TRBV18, the J gene TRBJ1-1; D not resolved. V gave up 3 bases and J gave up 0 bases, with 8 bases separating them. Germline V CDR1 and CDR2: KGHSH, LQKENI. The CDR3 contains 14 residues.

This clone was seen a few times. CDR3 DNA sequence: TGTGCCAGCAGCCGGGACATCAATCAGCCCCAGCATTTT. Its protein is CASSRDINQPQHF. This chain uses TRBV3-1 (or the pseudogene TRBV3-2) with TRBJ1-5, with D possibly being TRBD1 (6 bases). This CDR3 has 13 residues. Germline V gene sequence: CDR1 LGHDT, CDR2 YNNKEL (reference sequence). V was cut by 4 bases and J by 3 bases, with 7 bases left in between.

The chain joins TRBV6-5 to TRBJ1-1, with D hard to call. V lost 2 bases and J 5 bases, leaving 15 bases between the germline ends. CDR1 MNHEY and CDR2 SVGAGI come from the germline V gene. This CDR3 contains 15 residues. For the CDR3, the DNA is TGTGCCAGCAGTTACCAACAACCGGGGAGAACTGAAGCTTTCTTT. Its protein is CASSYQQPGRTEAFF.